A single sample is the source of the 32 T cell receptor beta chains below, sequenced in a study of T cell responses to AZD1222 COVID-19 vaccine (dated by TCRdb to about 2021). The time point label on this specimen signifies: baseline before first vaccination. Receptor libraries were prepared by the immunoSEQ multiplex PCR assay. Imported from immuneACCESS, the table was reduced by TCRdb to in-frame sequences with V and J called. These copies leave out some clones; in studies compared against another copy, an unresolved V gene accounts for under half, and the cause of the remainder is not known. This sample comprises 200,000 or so clones, around 90% of them detected only once. Roughly 0.99% of the sample comes from the top ten. Sequencing used peripheral blood, obtained on day 0 of AZD1222 vaccination. The receptors stem from an adult in good health.

V gene TRBV27 combines with J gene TRBJ1-5, with D possibly being TRBD1 (5 bases). Deletions cut 8 bases from V and 8 bases from J, with 10 bases between. The CDR3 loop spans 11 amino acids. The germline gives CDR1 MNHEY, CDR2 SMNVEV (reference sequence). Here the CDR3 DNA reads TGTGCCAGCGGGACCGGAAAGCCCCAGCATTTT. Its translation: CASGTGKPQHF.

The chain carries TRBV2 and TRBJ1-1; D is ambiguous. This CDR3 spans 13 amino acids. Trimming shortened V by 5 bases and J by 5 bases, and 12 bases separated the two germline ends. CDR1 is SNHLY and CDR2 is FYNNEI in the germline V gene. The CDR3 nucleotides are TGTGCCAGCAGTTCTGGCGGCCCTACTGAAGCTTTCTTT. This codes for CASSSGGPTEAFF.

The J gene is TRBJ2-6, the V gene TRBV10-3; the match to TRBD1 covers 7 bases. Germline V CDR1 and CDR2: ENHRY, SYGVKD. Trimming cost V 8 bases and J 2 bases; bases outside gene matches: 12. The length of the CDR3 is 17 residues. Here the CDR3 reads CAIGPTGSLTGANVLTF. As DNA, the CDR3 is TGTGCCATCGGCCCGACAGGGTCTTTAACTGGGGCCAACGTCCTGACTTTC.

The CDR3 sequence is CTSSQDRGFFGGPGGNTEAFF. The DNA of the CDR3 is TGCACCAGCAGCCAAGATCGCGGATTTTTTGGGGGGCCGGGAGGCAACACTGAAGCTTTCTTT. The chain couples TRBV1 to TRBJ1-1. TRBV1 is labeled a pseudogene. CDR3 length: 21 residues.

CDR3 residues: CASSEGAEVGYEKLFF. CDR3 nucleotide sequence: TGTGCCAGCAGTGAAGGCGCGGAGGTGGGGTATGAAAAACTGTTTTTT. The V and J genes are TRBV6-1 and TRBJ1-4; no clear D. Germline V gives CDR1 MNHNS, CDR2 SASEGT. The CDR3 consists of 16 residues. Deletions cut 1 base from V and 6 bases from J, with 15 bases between.

This clone was recorded once. The chain recombines TRBV6-2 or TRBV6-3 with TRBJ2-3; 13 nucleotides line up with TRBD2. Germline V gives CDR1 MNHEY, CDR2 SVGEGT. The CDR3 spans 18 residues. V dropped 0 bases and J dropped 9; count of bases not matched to a gene: 12. CDR3 nucleotide sequence: TGTGCCAGCAGTTACTCGCCGACTAGCGGGGGGCCATTTATCACGCAGTATTTT. Translated, it gives CASSYSPTSGGPFITQYF.

The V call is TRBV11-1, the J call TRBJ2-7, with D possibly TRBD1 on 5 matching bases. Trimming took off 1 base at V and 0 bases at J, with 7 bases between the two ends. There are 14 residues in the CDR3. The germline CDR1 and CDR2 sequences are SGHAT and FQDESV (reference sequence). Here the CDR3 DNA reads TGTGCCAGCAGCTTAGGCAGGGCCTCCTACGAGCAGTACTTC. Protein sequence: CASSLGRASYEQYF.

This chain links TRBV9 with TRBJ2-5; 8 nucleotides line up with TRBD1. Germline assignment: CDR1 SGDLS and CDR2 YYNGEE. The V segment lost 3 bases and the J segment 5 bases; nucleotides outside the gene matches: 6. The CDR3 is 14 residues long. CDR3 coding DNA: TGTGCCAGCAGCGGGGGACAGGCGGTGGAGACCCAGTACTTC. Protein sequence: CASSGGQAVETQYF.

The chain is built from TRBV29-1 and TRBJ2-3; D ambiguous. This CDR3 spans 15 amino acids. Between the trimmed V and J ends, which lost 3 bases and 4 bases, there was a span of 17 bases. Per the germline V gene, CDR1 is SQVTM and CDR2 is ANQGSEA. In nucleotides, the CDR3 is TGCAGCGTTGAGAGCCGTTTAGTCTCCGCAGATACGCAGTATTTT. This gives the protein CSVESRLVSADTQYF.

The chain recombines TRBV5-6 with TRBJ1-2, with 8 bases fitting TRBD1. Germline-derived CDR1 and CDR2 are SGHDT and YYEEEE. CDR3 length: 15 amino acids. V was clipped by 1 base and J by 4 bases; unmatched bases: 6. CDR3 bases: TGTGCCAGCAGCTTGATTTCAGGGGGCCTCTATGGCTACACCTTC. Encoded protein: CASSLISGGLYGYTF. The full variable domain, with the rest looked up from reference TRBV5-6 and TRBJ1-2, is DAGVTQSPTHLIKTRGQQVTLRCSPKSGHDTVSWYQQALGQGPQFIFQYYEEEERQRGNFPDRFSGHQFPNYSSELNVNALLLGDSALYLCASSLISGGLYGYTFGSGTRLTVV.

The genes are TRBV7-6 and TRBJ2-5; possible D gene TRBD2, 6 bases. The CDR3 extends over 16 amino acids. With 1 base removed from V and 5 bases from J, the gap between germline ends came to 17 bases. Looked up from germline, CDR1 is SGHVS and CDR2 is FNYEAQ. CDR3 sequence: CASSLDVPGVGETQYF. CDR3 in DNA: TGTGCCAGCAGCTTAGACGTTCCGGGGGTCGGGGAGACCCAGTACTTC.

The CDR3 reads CSVEDRGSTEAFF. CDR3 DNA sequence: TGCAGCGTTGAAGATCGAGGGTCCACTGAAGCTTTCTTT. The chain recombines TRBV29-1 with TRBJ1-1; the D is unclear. Germline assignment: CDR1 SQVTM and CDR2 ANQGSEA. Trimming cost V 0 bases and J 4 bases, with 9 bases left between them. This CDR3 spans 13 amino acids.

The chain employs TRBV6-2 or TRBV6-3 and TRBJ2-3; 11 bases map to TRBD2. CDR1 MNHEY and CDR2 SVGEGT come from the germline V gene. V gave up 6 bases and J gave up 5 bases; unmatched junction bases: 10. This CDR3 has 16 amino acids. CDR3 amino acids: CASSPTVAGGEDTQYF. DNA for the CDR3: TGTGCCAGCAGCCCCACGGTAGCGGGGGGGGAAGATACGCAGTATTTT.

This clone has a single count. The rearrangement uses TRBV2 and TRBJ2-1, with D tentatively TRBD2 (5 bases). The CDR3 extends over 15 amino acids. Germline V gives CDR1 SNHLY, CDR2 FYNNEI. Trimming took 5 bases from V and 0 from J, leaving 11 bases between them. The CDR3 nucleotides are TGTGCCAGCAGTCGCTCGGCGGGCTCCTACAATGAGCAGTTCTTC. Protein sequence: CASSRSAGSYNEQFF.

The chain combines TRBV9 with TRBJ1-2, with D maybe TRBD1 (5 bases). CDR3 length: 10 residues. Germline CDR1 SGDLS, CDR2 YYNGEE. V shed 5 bases and J shed 7 bases, with 6 bases lying between them. The DNA of the CDR3 is TGTGCCAGCAGAGGGGTTGGCTACACCTTC. Translated: CASRGVGYTF.

The J gene is TRBJ2-7, the V gene TRBV7-2; 11 bases line up with TRBD2. CDR3 length equals 14 residues. Per germline, CDR1 SGHTA and CDR2 FQGNSA. Trimming took 4 bases from V and 6 from J; bases not matched to a gene: 5. The CDR3 DNA sequence: TGTGCCAGCAGCTACCTTAGCGGGAGGGTCGAGCAGTACTTC. Protein product: CASSYLSGRVEQYF.

The J gene is TRBJ2-1, the V gene TRBV9, with D hard to call. V gave up 3 bases and J gave up 0 bases, with 7 bases separating them. Per the germline V gene, CDR1 is SGDLS and CDR2 is YYNGEE. The length of the CDR3 is 14 residues. CDR3 nucleotide sequence: TGTGCCAGCAGCGGTGCCCGCTCCTACAATGAGCAGTTCTTC. Its protein is CASSGARSYNEQFF.

The rearrangement uses TRBV7-3 and TRBJ1-1; a possible D gene is TRBD1 (6 bases). This CDR3 spans 13 amino acids. V dropped 5 bases and J dropped 3 bases, with 10 bases sitting between them. In germline, CDR1 is SGHTA, CDR2 FQGTGA. CDR3: CASSVNRDTEAFF. DNA of the CDR3: TGTGCCAGCAGCGTAAACAGGGACACTGAAGCTTTCTTT.

The chain couples TRBV3-1 (or the pseudogene TRBV3-2) to TRBJ2-2; 12 nucleotides match TRBD2. The length of the CDR3 is 17 residues. With 11 bases clipped from V and 7 bases from J, the junction kept 17 bases outside the gene matches. Germline loops: CDR1 LGHDT, CDR2 YNNKEL (reference sequence). The CDR3 DNA reads as TGTGCCGTGGGCCCGACTAGCGGGAGAATTTTTGTCGGGGAGCTGTTTTTT. This codes for CAVGPTSGRIFVGELFF.

This clone was seen a handful of times. The chain carries TRBV2 and TRBJ1-1; 7 nucleotides line up with TRBD1. The J segment lost 1 base and the V segment lost 3 bases, leaving 5 bases of the junction unmatched. Germline loops: CDR1 SNHLY, CDR2 FYNNEI. This CDR3 contains 15 residues. CDR3 sequence reads: CASSDLPGGNTEAFF. Here the CDR3 DNA reads TGTGCCAGCAGTGATTTACCAGGGGGGAACACTGAAGCTTTCTTT.

J is TRBJ1-5 and V is TRBV7-8; TRBD1 aligns across 9 bases. After removal of 5 bases from V and 6 bases from J, the junction contained 5 bases not matched to a gene. The CDR3 covers 14 residues. Germline CDR1 is SGHVS and CDR2 is FQNEAQ. The DNA of the CDR3 is TGTGCCAGCAGCCTTACAGGGGGCGGTCAGCCCCAGCATTTT. As protein: CASSLTGGGQPQHF. The whole variable domain, remainder taken from reference TRBV7-8 and TRBJ1-5, is GAGVSQSPRYKVAKRGQDVALRCDPISGHVSLFWYQQALGQGPEFLTYFQNEAQLDKSGLPSDRFFAERPEGSVSTLKIQRTQQEDSAVYLCASSLTGGGQPQHFGDGTRLSIL.

The chain couples TRBV11-1 to TRBJ1-1; D is unresolved. V was trimmed by 8 bases and J by 6 bases, leaving 19 bases between them. Looked up from germline, CDR1 is SGHAT and CDR2 is FQDESV (reference sequence). The CDR3 extends over 14 amino acids. CDR3 region: CASSFYRAGAEAFF. The CDR3 DNA is TGTGCCAGCTCTTTTTACCGGGCCGGCGCTGAAGCTTTCTTT.

The chain employs TRBV3-1 (or the pseudogene TRBV3-2) and TRBJ2-2, with TRBD1 matching over 10 bases. Germline lookup yields CDR1 LGHDT and CDR2 YNNKEL (reference sequence). V was pared by 4 bases and J by 6 bases, with 5 bases of the junction left unmatched. The length of the CDR3 is 15 residues. The CDR3 bases are TGTGCCAGCAGCCTGCGACAGGGGGCGGCCGGGGAGCTGTTTTTT. It codes for CASSLRQGAAGELFF.

The chain employs TRBV2 and TRBJ2-3; D may be TRBD2 (7 bases). The CDR3 is 15 residues long. Germline loops: CDR1 SNHLY, CDR2 FYNNEI. The V end lost 7 bases, the J end lost 5 bases, and 19 bases lay between the germline ends. The chain's CDR3 is CASTAQGGGGDTQYF. CDR3 DNA sequence: TGTGCCAGCACGGCTCAAGGGGGGGGCGGAGATACGCAGTATTTT.

The sample holds one count of this clone. This sequence joins TRBV7-8 and TRBJ2-7, with 8 nucleotides matching TRBD2. CDR1 and CDR2 from the germline V gene are SGHVS and FQNEAQ. The V segment lost 5 bases and the J segment 0 bases; nucleotides outside the gene matches: 3. The CDR3 consists of 14 residues. CDR3 sequence reads: CASSRREDSYEQYF. The CDR3, as DNA: TGTGCCAGCAGCCGGCGGGAGGACTCCTACGAGCAGTACTTC.

In this sample, this clone turned up once. The sample contains more than one DNA sequence encoding this CDR3. This chain links TRBV7-9 with TRBJ2-7, with D possibly being TRBD2 (5 bases). The germline CDR1 and CDR2 sequences are SEHNR and FQNEAQ (reference sequence). V was clipped by 1 base and J by 2 bases, with 6 bases between them. The CDR3 covers 13 residues. The CDR3 nucleotides are TGTGCCAGCAGCTTAGGAGGGACCTACGAGCAGTACTTC. The encoded protein is CASSLGGTYEQYF.

This chain links TRBV6-2 or TRBV6-3 with TRBJ2-7, with D unclear. Germline V gene sequence: CDR1 MNHEY, CDR2 SVGEGT. This CDR3 has 15 residues. The V gene lost 6 bases and the J gene lost 3 bases, with 18 bases spanning the gap. CDR3 loop: CASSLFVAGGYEQYF. CDR3 nucleotide sequence: TGTGCCAGCAGCTTATTTGTGGCAGGCGGCTACGAGCAGTACTTC.

The J gene is TRBJ2-1, the V gene TRBV10-1; the D is unclear. Germline CDR1 WNHNN, CDR2 SYGVQD (reference sequence). The CDR3 is 12 amino acids. Trimming took 9 bases from V and 7 from J, leaving 13 bases between them. The CDR3 DNA reads TGCGCCAGTTCGCGTAGGTTGAATGAGCAGTTCTTC. It specifies CASSRRLNEQFF.

This chain uses TRBV18 with TRBJ2-7; 14 bases fit TRBD2. The CDR3 has 15 residues. Unmatched junction bases numbered 1, after V lost 0 bases and J lost 6 bases. Germline CDR1 and CDR2: KGHSH and LQKENI. CDR3 in amino acids: CASSPPGLAGVEQYF. CDR3 DNA sequence: TGTGCCAGCTCACCACCGGGACTAGCGGGAGTCGAGCAGTACTTC.

DNA for the CDR3: TGCGCCAGCAGCCGCACAAGGGGGAAACGGAACACTGAAGCTTTCTTT. Translated: CASSRTRGKRNTEAFF. This rearrangement joins TRBV5-1 to TRBJ1-1, with D tentatively TRBD1 (6 bases). The CDR3 is 16 residues long. The V and J ends lost 4 bases and 1 base respectively, with 17 bases between them. Germline V gene data show CDR1 as SGHRS and CDR2 as YFSETQ.

The chain has TRBV28 and TRBJ2-3; maybe TRBD2 (6 bases). The CDR3 is made up of 15 amino acids. The germline gives CDR1 MDHEN, CDR2 SYDVKM. Trimming removed 6 bases from V and 5 bases from J, with 18 bases in between. The chain's CDR3 is CASSQTPAGEDTQYF. The DNA of the CDR3 is TGTGCCAGCAGCCAGACGCCAGCGGGCGAAGATACGCAGTATTTT.

The rearrangement joins TRBV28 to TRBJ2-7, with TRBD1 matching over 12 bases. Germline trimming cut 6 bases from V and 5 bases from J; bases unmatched to any gene: 8. This CDR3 has 15 amino acids. CDR1 is MDHEN, CDR2 SYDVKM, per germline. Written as DNA, the CDR3 is TGTGCCAGCAGCCAACCGGGACAGGGGGCCCACGAGCAGTACTTC. Protein: CASSQPGQGAHEQYF.